This T cell receptor (beta chain) came from a study of tumor-infiltrating lymphocytes in primary liver carcinoma. Synthesis of TCR beta cDNA was carried out from about 540 ng total RNA with a constant-region primer. Nested multiplex PCR, run for three rounds with slightly modified ARM-PCR, yielded TCR beta libraries. A C-beta reverse primer was combined with TRBV1-TRBV30 forward primers in the first two PCR rounds, and each round had roughly 11 cycles. TCRdb passed the multiplex PCR reads through MiXCR, listing each CDR3 protein once. The table lists 20,000 to 25,000 distinct CDR3 sequences, over 60% of them singletons. The germline V gene encodes CDR1 LGHNA and CDR2 YSLEER. This CDR3 region has 18 residues. The tissue used was unsorted bulk material of roughly 17-33 mg. RNA and DNA were co-extracted from it with the AllPrep DNA/RNA mini kit. Regarding this clonotype: A read error may account for a junction end that differs from germline.

The sample was liver tumor tissue from sampling region 1. This sample's subset: tumor region T1, superior pole. This chain connects TRBV4-3 to TRBJ2-7; 7 bases match TRBD2. The source of this sequence is a woman in her twenties or thirties with primary liver carcinoma and hepatitis B virus infection. The CDR3 DNA follows: TGCGCCAGCAGCCAAGCTGTGACGGGGGGTCACATTAGTTACGAGCAGCATTTC. Translating gives CASSQAVTGGHISYEQHF.